This entry is about one TCR beta chain. Clones were sequenced by immunoSEQ multiplex PCR, and TCRdb holds only the in-frame ones, with some missing. The sample lists 120,000 to 150,000 clones, around 90% occurring once. The CDR3 has 16 residues. Germline-derived CDR1 and CDR2 are LNHNV and YYDKDF (reference sequence). With V trimmed by 0 bases and J by 5 bases, 5 bases remained unmatched. This entry comes from a study of T cell responses to AZD1222 COVID-19 vaccine. The origin of this receptor is an adult who received the MenACWY meningococcal vaccine as a control. The chain carries TRBV15 and TRBJ2-1; 9 bases align to TRBD2. The source material was peripheral blood, sampled 28 days after the second dose of the MenACWY control vaccine. In DNA form, the CDR3 reads TGTGCCACCAGCAGAGAGCGGGAGGGCTTTCACAATGAGCAGTTCTTC. Amino acids: CATSREREGFHNEQFF. The full variable domain, rest sourced from reference TRBV15 and TRBJ2-1, is DAMVIQNPRYQVTQFGKPVTLSCSQTLNHNVMYWYQQKSSQAPKLLFHYYDKDFNNEADTPDNFQSRRPNTSFCFLDIRSPGLGDTAMYLCATSREREGFHNEQFFGPGTRLTVL.